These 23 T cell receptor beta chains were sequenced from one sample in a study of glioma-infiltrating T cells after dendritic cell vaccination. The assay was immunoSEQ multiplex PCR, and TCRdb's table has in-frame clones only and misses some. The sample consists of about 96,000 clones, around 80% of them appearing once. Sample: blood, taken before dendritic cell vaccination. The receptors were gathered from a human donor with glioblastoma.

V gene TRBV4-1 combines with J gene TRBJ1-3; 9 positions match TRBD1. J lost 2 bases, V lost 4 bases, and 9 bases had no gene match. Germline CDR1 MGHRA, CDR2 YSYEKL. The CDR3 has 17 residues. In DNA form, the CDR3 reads TGCGCCAGCAGCCGGGCAGGGGACAGGGCCCCTGGAAACACCATATATTTT. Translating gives CASSRAGDRAPGNTIYF.

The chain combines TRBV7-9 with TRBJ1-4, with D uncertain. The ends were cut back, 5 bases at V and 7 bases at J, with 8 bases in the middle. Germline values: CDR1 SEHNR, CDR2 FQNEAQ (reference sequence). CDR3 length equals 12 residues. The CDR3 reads CASSPSREKLFF. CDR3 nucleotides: TGTGCCAGCAGCCCCTCCCGTGAAAAACTGTTTTTT.

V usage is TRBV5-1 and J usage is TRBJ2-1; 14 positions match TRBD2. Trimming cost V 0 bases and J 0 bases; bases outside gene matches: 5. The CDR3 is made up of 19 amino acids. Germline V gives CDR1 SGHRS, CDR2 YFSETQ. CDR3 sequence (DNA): TGCGCCAGCAGCTTGGGACTAGCGGGGGGGCCGGGCTCCTACAATGAGCAGTTCTTC. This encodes CASSLGLAGGPGSYNEQFF.

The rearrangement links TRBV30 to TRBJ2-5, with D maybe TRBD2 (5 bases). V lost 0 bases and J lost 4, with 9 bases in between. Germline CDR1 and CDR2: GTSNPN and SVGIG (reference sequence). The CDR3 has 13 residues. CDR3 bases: TGTGCCTGGAGTGTACGAGCGGTAGAGACCCAGTACTTC. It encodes CAWSVRAVETQYF. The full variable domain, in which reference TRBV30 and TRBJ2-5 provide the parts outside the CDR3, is SQTIHQWPATLVQPVGSPLSLECTVEGTSNPNLYWYRQAAGRGLQLLFYSVGIGQISSEVPQNLSASRPQDRQFILSSKKLLLSDSGFYLCAWSVRAVETQYFGPGTRLLVL.

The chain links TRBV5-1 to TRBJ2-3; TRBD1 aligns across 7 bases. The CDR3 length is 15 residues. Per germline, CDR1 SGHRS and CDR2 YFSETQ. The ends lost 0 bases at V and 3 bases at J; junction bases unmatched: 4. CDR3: CASSLVGTATDTQYF. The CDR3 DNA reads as TGCGCCAGCAGCTTGGTGGGGACAGCAACAGATACGCAGTATTTT.

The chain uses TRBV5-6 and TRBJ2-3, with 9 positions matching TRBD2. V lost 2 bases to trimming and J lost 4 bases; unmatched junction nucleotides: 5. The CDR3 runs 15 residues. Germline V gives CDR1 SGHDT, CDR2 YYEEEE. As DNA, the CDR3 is TGTGCCAGCAGCTTTGGCGGGGGGGTTGCAGATACGCAGTATTTT. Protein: CASSFGGGVADTQYF.

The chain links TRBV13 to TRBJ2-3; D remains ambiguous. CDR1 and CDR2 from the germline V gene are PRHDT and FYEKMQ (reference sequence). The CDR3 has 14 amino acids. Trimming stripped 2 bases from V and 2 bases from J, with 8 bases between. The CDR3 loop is CASSLSRYTDTQYF. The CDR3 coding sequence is TGTGCCAGCAGCTTATCACGGTACACAGATACGCAGTATTTT.

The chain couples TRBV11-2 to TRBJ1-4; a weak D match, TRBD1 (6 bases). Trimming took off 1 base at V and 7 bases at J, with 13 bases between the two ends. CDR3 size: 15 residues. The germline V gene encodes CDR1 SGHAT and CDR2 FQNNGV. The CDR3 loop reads CASSLVRGSGEKLFF. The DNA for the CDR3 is TGTGCCAGCAGCTTAGTCAGGGGCTCTGGTGAAAAACTGTTTTTT.

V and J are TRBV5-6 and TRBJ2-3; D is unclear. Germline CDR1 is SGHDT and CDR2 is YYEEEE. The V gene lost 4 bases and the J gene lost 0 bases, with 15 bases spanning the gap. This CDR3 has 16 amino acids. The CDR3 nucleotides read TGTGCCAGCAGCCGCGGAGACGTGACTAGCACAGATACGCAGTATTTT. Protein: CASSRGDVTSTDTQYF.

The DNA of the CDR3 is TGTGCCATCAGTGTCCGGCCGCTGGGACTAGGGACAGATACGCAGTATTTT. Protein product: CAISVRPLGLGTDTQYF. The chain has TRBV10-3 and TRBJ2-3; TRBD2 aligns across 8 bases. Germline V lookup: CDR1 ENHRY, CDR2 SYGVKD. The J segment lost 3 bases and the V segment lost 4 bases, leaving 12 bases of the junction unmatched. The CDR3 consists of 17 residues.

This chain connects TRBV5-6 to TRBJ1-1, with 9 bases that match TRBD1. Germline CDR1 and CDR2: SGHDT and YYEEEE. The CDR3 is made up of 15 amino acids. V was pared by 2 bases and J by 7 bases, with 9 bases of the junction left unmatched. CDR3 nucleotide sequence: TGTGCCAGCAGCTTTGATACTGGGACAGGGCTTGAAGCTTTCTTT. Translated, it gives CASSFDTGTGLEAFF.

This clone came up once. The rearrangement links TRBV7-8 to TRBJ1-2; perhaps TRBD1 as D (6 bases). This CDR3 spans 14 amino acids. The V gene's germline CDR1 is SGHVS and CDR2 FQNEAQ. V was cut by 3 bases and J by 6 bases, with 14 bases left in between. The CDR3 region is CASSLDSNRHGYTF. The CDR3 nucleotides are TGTGCCAGCAGCTTGGACAGTAACCGACATGGCTACACCTTC.

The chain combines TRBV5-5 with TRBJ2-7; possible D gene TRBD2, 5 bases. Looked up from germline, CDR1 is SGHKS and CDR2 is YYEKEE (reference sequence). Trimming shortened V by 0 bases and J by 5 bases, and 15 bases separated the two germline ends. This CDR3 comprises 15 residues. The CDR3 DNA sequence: TGTGCCAGCAGCTTGGTTCCGCTAGCTTTTGACGAGCAGTACTTC. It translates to CASSLVPLAFDEQYF.

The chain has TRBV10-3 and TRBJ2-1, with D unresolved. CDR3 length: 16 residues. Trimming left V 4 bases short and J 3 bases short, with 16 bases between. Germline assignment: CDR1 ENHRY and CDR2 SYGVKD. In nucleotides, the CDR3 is TGTGCCATCAGTGTTAGCCTCTCCCCGGACTACAATGAGCAGTTCTTC. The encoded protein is CAISVSLSPDYNEQFF.

The CDR3 sequence: CASSIRAGQGAGGYTF. The CDR3 DNA sequence: TGTGCCAGTAGTATTAGGGCCGGACAGGGGGCTGGTGGCTACACCTTC. The chain is built from TRBV19 and TRBJ1-2; 11 bases fit TRBD1. The CDR3 extends over 16 amino acids. Germline CDR1 reads LNHDA; CDR2 reads SQIVND (reference sequence). The trim removed 3 bases at V and 7 bases at J, leaving 10 bases unmatched.

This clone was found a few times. DNA for the CDR3: TGTGCCAGCTCACTACTAACCCGGACAGGCAAAAACATTCAGTACTTC. It yields the protein CASSLLTRTGKNIQYF. V gene TRBV18 combines with J gene TRBJ2-4; 7 bases map to TRBD1. Germline trimming cut 4 bases from V and 3 bases from J; bases unmatched to any gene: 9. The CDR3 spans 16 residues. Germline V lookup: CDR1 KGHSH, CDR2 LQKENI. Based on the CDR3 plus reference TRBV18 and TRBJ2-4, the full variable domain is NAGVMQNPRHLVRRRGQEARLRCSPMKGHSHVYWYRQLPEEGLKFMVYLQKENIIDESGMPKERFSAEFPKEGPSILRIQQVVRGDSAAYFCASSLLTRTGKNIQYFGAGTRLSVL.

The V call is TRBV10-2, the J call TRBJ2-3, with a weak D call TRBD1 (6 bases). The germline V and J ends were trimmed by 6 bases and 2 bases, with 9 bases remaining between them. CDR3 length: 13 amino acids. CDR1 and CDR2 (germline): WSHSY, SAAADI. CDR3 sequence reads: CASRGTYTDTQYF. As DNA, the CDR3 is TGCGCCAGCAGGGGGACATACACAGATACGCAGTATTTT.

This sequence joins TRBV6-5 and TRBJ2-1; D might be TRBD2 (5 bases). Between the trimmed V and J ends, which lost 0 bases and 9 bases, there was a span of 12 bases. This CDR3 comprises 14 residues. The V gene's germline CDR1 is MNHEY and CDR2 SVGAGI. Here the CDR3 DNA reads TGTGCCAGCAGTTACTCGAGGGCCTCCCCTGAGCAGTTCTTC. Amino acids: CASSYSRASPEQFF.

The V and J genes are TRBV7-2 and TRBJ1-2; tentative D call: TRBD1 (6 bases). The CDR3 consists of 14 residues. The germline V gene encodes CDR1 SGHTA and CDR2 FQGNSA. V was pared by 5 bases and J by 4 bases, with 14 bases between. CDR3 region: CASSRDTSGYGYTF. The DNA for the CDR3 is TGTGCCAGCAGCCGGGACACATCTGGCTATGGCTACACCTTC.

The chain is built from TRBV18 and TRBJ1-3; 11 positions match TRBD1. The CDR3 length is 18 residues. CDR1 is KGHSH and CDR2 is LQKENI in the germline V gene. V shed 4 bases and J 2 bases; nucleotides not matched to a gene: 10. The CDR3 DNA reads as TGTGCCAGCTCACAACTCCCACCGGGACAGGGGGCTGGAAACACCATATATTTT. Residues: CASSQLPPGQGAGNTIYF.

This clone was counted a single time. Written as DNA, the CDR3 is TGCGCCAGCACCATGGGACAGGGAGGGAGAAAGAACACTGAAGCTTTCTTT. Protein sequence: CASTMGQGGRKNTEAFF. This chain uses TRBV5-1 with TRBJ1-1, with 9 bases fitting TRBD1. Germline V gene lookup returns CDR1 SGHRS and CDR2 YFSETQ. The CDR3 length is 17 residues. Trimming removed 6 bases from V and 1 base from J; junction bases left unmatched: 13.

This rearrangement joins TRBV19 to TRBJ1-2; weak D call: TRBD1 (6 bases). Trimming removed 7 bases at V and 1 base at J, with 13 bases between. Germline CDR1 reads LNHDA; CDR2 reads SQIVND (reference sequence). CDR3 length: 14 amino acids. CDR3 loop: CASNEQGINYGYTF. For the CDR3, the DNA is TGTGCCAGTAACGAACAGGGAATTAACTATGGCTACACCTTC. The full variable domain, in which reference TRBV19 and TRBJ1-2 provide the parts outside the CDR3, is DGGITQSPKYLFRKEGQNVTLSCEQNLNHDAMYWYRQDPGQGLRLIYYSQIVNDFQKGDIAEGYSVSREKKESFPLTVTSAQKNPTAFYLCASNEQGINYGYTFGSGTRLTVV.

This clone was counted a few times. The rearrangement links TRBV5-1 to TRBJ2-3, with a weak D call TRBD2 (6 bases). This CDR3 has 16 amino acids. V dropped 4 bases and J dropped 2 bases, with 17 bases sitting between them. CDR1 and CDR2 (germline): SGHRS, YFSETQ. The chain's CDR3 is CASSPPLAGPTDTQYF. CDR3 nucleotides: TGCGCCAGCAGCCCCCCCCTTGCGGGGCCCACAGATACGCAGTATTTT.